Shown below are 10 T cell receptor beta chains from a single sample sequenced in a study of blood T cell repertoires in COVID-19. TCRdb keeps only in-frame clones here, not all; method: immunoSEQ multiplex PCR. The sample includes 350,000 or so clones, almost 90% seen only once; the top ten take over 1%. The source material was PBMCs or T cells enriched from blood (not recorded which). These receptors all come from a woman in her twenties or thirties who had been exposed to COVID-19.

For the CDR3, the DNA is TGCGCCAGCAGGGTGGGACTAGCAAGCCTCACAGATACGCAGTATTTT. This sequence encodes CASRVGLASLTDTQYF. The chain couples TRBV5-1 to TRBJ2-3, with TRBD2 matching 9 bases. Germline V gene sequence: CDR1 SGHRS, CDR2 YFSETQ. This CDR3 is 16 amino acids long. V gave up 5 bases and J gave up 2 bases; unmatched junction bases: 9.

The rearrangement links TRBV20-1 to TRBJ2-1; TRBD2 is a possible D gene (5 bases). The ends were cut back, 5 bases at V and 7 bases at J, with 9 bases in the middle. Germline V gene sequence: CDR1 DFQATT, CDR2 SNEGSKA (reference sequence). This CDR3 has 11 residues. The CDR3 region has the DNA TGCAGTGCTCCGGACTGGAATGAGCAGTTCTTC. Encoded protein: CSAPDWNEQFF.

The chain is built from TRBV6-4 and TRBJ1-2; tentatively, D is TRBD1 (5 bases). This CDR3 spans 13 amino acids. The V end lost 3 bases, the J end lost 3 bases, and 8 bases lay between the germline ends. Germline-derived CDR1 and CDR2 are MRHNA and SNTAGT. CDR3 nucleotide sequence: TGTGCCAGCAGTGAAGGGGAGGACTATGGCTACACCTTC. Its translation: CASSEGEDYGYTF.

The gene calls are TRBV28 and TRBJ1-5; D is unclear. Trimming cost V 3 bases and J 0 bases, with 12 bases left between them. CDR3 length: 16 amino acids. Germline V gene sequence: CDR1 MDHEN, CDR2 SYDVKM. This chain's CDR3 is CASSFPQVNSNQPQHF. The CDR3, as DNA: TGTGCCAGCAGTTTCCCGCAGGTCAATAGCAATCAGCCCCAGCATTTT. Supplemented by reference TRBV28 and TRBJ1-5, the full variable domain reads DVKVTQSSRYLVKRTGEKVFLECVQDMDHENMFWYRQDPGLGLRLIYFSYDVKMKEKGDIPEGYSVSREKKERFSLILESASTNQTSMYLCASSFPQVNSNQPQHFGDGTRLSIL.

This chain joins TRBV7-9 and TRBJ2-3, with D possibly matching TRBD2 (5 bases). Germline V lookup: CDR1 SEHNR, CDR2 FQNEAQ (reference sequence). This CDR3 spans 14 amino acids. The V and J ends lost 3 bases and 1 base respectively, with 8 bases between them. CDR3 in amino acids: CASSLAGGTDTQYF. In DNA, the CDR3 is TGTGCCAGCAGCTTGGCGGGTGGCACAGATACGCAGTATTTT.

This clone was counted once. This chain uses TRBV7-9 with TRBJ2-2; 9 bases match TRBD1. The V gene end was trimmed by 7 bases and the J gene end by 6 bases; junction bases not matched to a gene: 9. The germline gives CDR1 SEHNR, CDR2 FQNEAQ (reference sequence). The CDR3 has 15 residues. This CDR3 is CASTPGTGFPGELFF. CDR3 sequence (DNA): TGTGCCAGCACCCCCGGGACAGGGTTTCCCGGGGAGCTGTTTTTT.

This clone came up once. The V gene is TRBV7-2, the J gene TRBJ2-7; a weak D match, TRBD2 (6 bases). The CDR3 has 15 amino acids. V lost 4 bases and J lost 0, with 13 bases in between. Germline assignment: CDR1 SGHTA and CDR2 FQGNSA. DNA of the CDR3: TGTGCCAGCAGCTACTCAGGTAGCGGCTCCTACGAGCAGTACTTC. Amino acid sequence: CASSYSGSGSYEQYF.

This sequence joins TRBV30 and TRBJ1-2; 12 nucleotides match TRBD1. The CDR3 is 16 amino acids. The germline V gene has CDR1 GTSNPN and CDR2 SVGIG (reference sequence). The V and J ends lost 4 bases and 3 bases, in that order; junction bases with no gene match: 9. The CDR3 sequence is CAWNWDRGLGDYGYTF. The CDR3 DNA sequence: TGTGCCTGGAATTGGGACAGGGGGCTGGGTGACTATGGCTACACCTTC.

This rearrangement joins TRBV24-1 to TRBJ1-2; a possible D gene is TRBD1 (5 bases). The V gene lost 8 bases and the J gene lost 4 bases, with 19 bases spanning the gap. Looked up from germline, CDR1 is KGHDR and CDR2 is SFDVKD. CDR3 length: 15 residues. The CDR3 DNA reads as TGTGCCACCATCCCAAGGAGGGCGCAGGGCTATGGCTACACCTTC. Residues: CATIPRRAQGYGYTF.

The chain combines TRBV6-5 with TRBJ1-6; D not resolved. This CDR3 has 14 amino acids. V lost 7 bases and J lost 5, with 12 bases in between. Germline V gene sequence: CDR1 MNHEY, CDR2 SVGAGI. CDR3 region: CASTLPGNNSPLHF. DNA of the CDR3: TGTGCCAGCACCTTACCGGGGAATAATTCACCCCTCCACTTT.